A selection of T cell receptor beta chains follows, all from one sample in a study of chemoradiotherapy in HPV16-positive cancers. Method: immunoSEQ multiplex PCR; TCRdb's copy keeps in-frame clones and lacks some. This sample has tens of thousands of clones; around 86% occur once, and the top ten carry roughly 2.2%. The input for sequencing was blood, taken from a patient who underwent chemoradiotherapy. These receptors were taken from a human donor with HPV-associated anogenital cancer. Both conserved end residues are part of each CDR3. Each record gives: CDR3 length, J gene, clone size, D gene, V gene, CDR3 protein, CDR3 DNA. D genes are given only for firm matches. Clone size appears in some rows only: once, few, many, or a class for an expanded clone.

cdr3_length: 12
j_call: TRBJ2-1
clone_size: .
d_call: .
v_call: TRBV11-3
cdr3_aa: CASSLIGNEQFF
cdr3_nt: TGTGCCAGCAGCTTGATTGGGAATGAGCAGTTCTTC

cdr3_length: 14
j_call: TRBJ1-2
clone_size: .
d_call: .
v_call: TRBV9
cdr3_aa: CASSPWDSRAGYTF
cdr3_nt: TGTGCCAGCAGCCCATGGGATAGCCGGGCTGGCTACACCTTC

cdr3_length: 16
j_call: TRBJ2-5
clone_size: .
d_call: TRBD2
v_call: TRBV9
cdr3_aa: CASSVGPSGGRETQYF
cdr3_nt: TGTGCCAGCAGCGTAGGGCCTAGCGGGGGGCGAGAGACCCAGTACTTC

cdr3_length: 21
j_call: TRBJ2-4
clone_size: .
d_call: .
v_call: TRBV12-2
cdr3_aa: CASRSRKRGDECGDKENIQYF
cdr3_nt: TGTGCAAGTCGCTCGAGGAAAAGGGGAGATGAATGTGGGGACAAAGAAAACATTCAGTACTTC

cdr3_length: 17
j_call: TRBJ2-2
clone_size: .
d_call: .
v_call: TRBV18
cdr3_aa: CASSPPAGATKTGELFF
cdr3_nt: TGTGCCAGCTCACCACCGGCAGGGGCCACTAAAACCGGGGAGCTGTTTTTT

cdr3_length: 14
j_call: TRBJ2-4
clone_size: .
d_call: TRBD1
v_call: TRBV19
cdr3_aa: CASGITGAENIQYF
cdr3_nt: TGTGCCAGCGGTATAACAGGGGCAGAAAACATTCAGTACTTC

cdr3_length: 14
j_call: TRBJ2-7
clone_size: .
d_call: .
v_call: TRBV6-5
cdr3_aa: CASSYSSTNYEQYF
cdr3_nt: TGTGCCAGCAGTTATTCATCGACAAACTACGAGCAGTACTTC

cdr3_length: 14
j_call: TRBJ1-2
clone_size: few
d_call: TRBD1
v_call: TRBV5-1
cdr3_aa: CASSPTGGNYGYTF
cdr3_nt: TGCGCCAGCAGCCCAACAGGGGGCAACTATGGCTACACCTTC

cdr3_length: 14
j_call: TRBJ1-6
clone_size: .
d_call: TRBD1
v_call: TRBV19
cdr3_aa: CASSKDRGNSPLHF
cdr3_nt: TGTGCCAGTAGTAAGGACAGGGGTAATTCACCCCTCCACTTT

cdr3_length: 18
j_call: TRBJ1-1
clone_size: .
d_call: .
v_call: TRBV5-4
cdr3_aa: CASSLGFRTSQAGTEAFF
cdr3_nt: TGTGCCAGCAGCTTGGGATTTAGGACGAGTCAGGCTGGTACTGAAGCTTTCTTT

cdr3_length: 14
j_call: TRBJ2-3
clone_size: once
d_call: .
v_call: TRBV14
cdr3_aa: CASSQGSLFYTQYF
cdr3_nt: TGTGCCAGCAGCCAAGGAAGTCTCTTCTATACGCAGTATTTT

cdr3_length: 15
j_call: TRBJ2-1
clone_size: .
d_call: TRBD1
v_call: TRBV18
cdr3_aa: CASSPRDRGGDEQFF
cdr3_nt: TGTGCCAGCTCACCACGGGACAGGGGAGGAGATGAGCAGTTCTTC

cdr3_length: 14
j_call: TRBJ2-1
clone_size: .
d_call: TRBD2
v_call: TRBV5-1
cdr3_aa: CASSAGGPSNEQFF
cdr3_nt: TGCGCCAGCAGCGCGGGGGGCCCCTCCAATGAGCAGTTCTTC

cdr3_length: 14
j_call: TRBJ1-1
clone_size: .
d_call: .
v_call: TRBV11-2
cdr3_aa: CASSLGFTDTEAFF
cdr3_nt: TGTGCCAGCAGCTTAGGGTTCACCGACACTGAAGCTTTCTTT

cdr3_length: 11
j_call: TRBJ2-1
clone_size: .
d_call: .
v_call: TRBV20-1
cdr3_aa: CSARGFNEQFF
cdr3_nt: TGCAGTGCCCGAGGATTCAATGAGCAGTTCTTC

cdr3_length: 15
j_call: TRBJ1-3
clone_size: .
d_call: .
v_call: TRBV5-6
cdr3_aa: CASSLAGGAADTIYF
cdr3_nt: TGTGCCAGCAGCTTGGCCGGGGGGGCCGCGGACACCATATATTTT

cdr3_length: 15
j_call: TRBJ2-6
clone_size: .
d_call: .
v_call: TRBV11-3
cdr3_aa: CASSPDYSGANVLTF
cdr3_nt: TGTGCCAGCAGCCCCGACTACTCTGGGGCCAACGTCCTGACTTTC

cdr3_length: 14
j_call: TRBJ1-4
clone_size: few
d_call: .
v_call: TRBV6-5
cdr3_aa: CASSYAGEGEKLFF
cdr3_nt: TGTGCCAGCAGTTACGCAGGGGAAGGTGAAAAACTGTTTTTT

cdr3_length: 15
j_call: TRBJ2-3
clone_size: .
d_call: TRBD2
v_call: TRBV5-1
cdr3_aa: CASSTAASGADTQYF
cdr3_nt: TGCGCCAGCAGCACTGCGGCTAGCGGGGCAGATACGCAGTATTTT

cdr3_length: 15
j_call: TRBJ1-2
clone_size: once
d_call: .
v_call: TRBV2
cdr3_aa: CASSSGTIPGYGYTF
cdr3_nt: TGTGCCAGCAGTTCCGGGACGATCCCGGGCTATGGCTACACCTTC

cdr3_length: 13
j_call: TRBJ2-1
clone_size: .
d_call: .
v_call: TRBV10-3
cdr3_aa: CAISTDGDNEQFF
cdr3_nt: TGTGCCATCAGTACCGACGGAGACAATGAGCAGTTCTTC

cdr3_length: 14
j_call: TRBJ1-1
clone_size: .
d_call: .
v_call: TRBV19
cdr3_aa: CASSIVWGPTEAFF
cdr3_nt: TGTGCCAGTAGTATAGTCTGGGGGCCCACTGAAGCTTTCTTT

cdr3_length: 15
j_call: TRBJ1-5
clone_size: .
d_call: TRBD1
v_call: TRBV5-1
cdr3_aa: CASSLDTGGEQPQHF
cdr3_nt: TGCGCCAGCAGCTTGGATACAGGGGGCGAACAGCCCCAGCATTTT

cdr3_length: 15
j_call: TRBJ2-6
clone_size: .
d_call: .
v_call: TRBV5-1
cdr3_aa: CASSPEGSGANVLTF
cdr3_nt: TGCGCCAGCAGCCCGGAAGGATCTGGGGCCAACGTCCTGACTTTC